This T cell receptor (beta chain) was sequenced in a study of monozygotic twins with inflammatory bowel disease. No DNA is given; TCRdb re-called the 5' RACE reads and lists each CDR3 protein once. The sample yields 110,000 to 150,000 distinct CDR3 sequences, of which the top ten take up about 1.2%. Germline CDR1 and CDR2: SGHTA and FQGNSA. The CDR3 is made up of 15 amino acids. The TCR originated in a human donor with ulcerative colitis or Crohn's disease, or a healthy co-twin of an affected twin (not recorded which). The sequenced sample consisted of blood. The gene calls are TRBV7-2 and TRBJ2-3. The CDR3 sequence: CASSLGDRDTDTQYF.